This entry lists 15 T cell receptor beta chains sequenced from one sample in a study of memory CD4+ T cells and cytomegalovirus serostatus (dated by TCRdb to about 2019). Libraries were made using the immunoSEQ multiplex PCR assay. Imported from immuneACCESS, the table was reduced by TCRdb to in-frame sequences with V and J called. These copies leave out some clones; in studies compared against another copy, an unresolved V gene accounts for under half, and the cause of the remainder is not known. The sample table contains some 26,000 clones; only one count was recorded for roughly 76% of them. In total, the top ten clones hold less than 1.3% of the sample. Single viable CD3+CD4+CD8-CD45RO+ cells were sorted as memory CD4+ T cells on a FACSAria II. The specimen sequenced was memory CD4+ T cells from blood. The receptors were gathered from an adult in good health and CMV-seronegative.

As DNA, the CDR3 is TGTGCCAGTAGTATAGGGTACGGTCAGGGCCCCGGGGAGCTGTTTTTT. It translates to CASSIGYGQGPGELFF. The rearrangement links TRBV19 to TRBJ2-2, with a weak D call TRBD1 (5 bases). CDR3 length equals 16 residues. Germline CDR1 and CDR2: LNHDA and SQIVND (reference sequence). V lost 1 base and J lost 6, with 15 bases in between.

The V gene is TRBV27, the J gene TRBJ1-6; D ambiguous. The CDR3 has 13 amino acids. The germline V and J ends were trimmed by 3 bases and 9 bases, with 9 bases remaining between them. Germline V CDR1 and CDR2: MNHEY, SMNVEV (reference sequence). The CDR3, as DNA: TGTGCCAGCAGTTTTCGGGGTGCTTCACCCCTCCACTTT. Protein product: CASSFRGASPLHF.

Written as DNA, the CDR3 is TGTGCCAGCAGTCGTGTTGGGCCAAGTAATTCACCCCTCCACTTT. Translated: CASSRVGPSNSPLHF. The gene calls are TRBV27 and TRBJ1-6; the D is unclear. Per germline, CDR1 MNHEY and CDR2 SMNVEV (reference sequence). The CDR3 runs 15 residues. Trimming shortened V by 5 bases and J by 6 bases, and 14 bases separated the two germline ends.

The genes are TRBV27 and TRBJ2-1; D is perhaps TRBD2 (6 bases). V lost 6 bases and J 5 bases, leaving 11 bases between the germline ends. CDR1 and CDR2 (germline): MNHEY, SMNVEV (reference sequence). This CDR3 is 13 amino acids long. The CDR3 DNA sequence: TGTGCCAGCAGCCATGGGACTGACAATGAGCAGTTCTTC. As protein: CASSHGTDNEQFF.

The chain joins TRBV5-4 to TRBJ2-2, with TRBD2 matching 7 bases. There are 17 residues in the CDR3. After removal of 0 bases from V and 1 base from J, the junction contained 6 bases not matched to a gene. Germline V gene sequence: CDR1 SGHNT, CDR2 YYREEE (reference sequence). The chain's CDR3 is CASSLAPSGGNTGELFF. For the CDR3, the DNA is TGTGCCAGCAGCTTGGCCCCGTCGGGGGGGAACACCGGGGAGCTGTTTTTT.

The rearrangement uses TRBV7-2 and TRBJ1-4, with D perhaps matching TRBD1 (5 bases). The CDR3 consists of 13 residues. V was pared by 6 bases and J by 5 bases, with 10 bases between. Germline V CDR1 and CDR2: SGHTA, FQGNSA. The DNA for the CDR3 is TGTGCCAGCAGGCTGGGACTCAATGAAAAACTGTTTTTT. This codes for CASRLGLNEKLFF.

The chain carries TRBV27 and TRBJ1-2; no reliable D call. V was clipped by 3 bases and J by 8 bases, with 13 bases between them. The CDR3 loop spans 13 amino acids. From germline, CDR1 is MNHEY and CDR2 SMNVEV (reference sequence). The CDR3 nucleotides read TGTGCCAGCAGTTTCCTACCCAGAGAGGGCTACACCTTC. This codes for CASSFLPREGYTF.

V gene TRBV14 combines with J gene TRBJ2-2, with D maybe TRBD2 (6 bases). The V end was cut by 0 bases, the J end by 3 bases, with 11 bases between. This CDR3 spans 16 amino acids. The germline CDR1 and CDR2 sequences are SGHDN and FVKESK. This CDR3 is CASSQEVGGHTGELFF. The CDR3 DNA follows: TGTGCCAGCAGCCAAGAGGTGGGAGGACACACCGGGGAGCTGTTTTTT.

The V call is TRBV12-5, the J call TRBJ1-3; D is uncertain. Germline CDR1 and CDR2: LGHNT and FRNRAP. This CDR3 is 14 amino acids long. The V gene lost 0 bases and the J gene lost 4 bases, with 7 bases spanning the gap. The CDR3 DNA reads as TGTGCTAGTGGTTTGGTCGAACAGGGAAACACCATATATTTT. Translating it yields CASGLVEQGNTIYF.

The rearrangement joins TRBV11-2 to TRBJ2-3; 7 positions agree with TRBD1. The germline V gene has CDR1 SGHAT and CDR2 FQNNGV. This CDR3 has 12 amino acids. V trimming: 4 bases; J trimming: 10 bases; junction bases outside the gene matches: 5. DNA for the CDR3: TGTGCCAGCAGCTGGCGAACAGGGGCGCAGTATTTT. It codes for CASSWRTGAQYF.

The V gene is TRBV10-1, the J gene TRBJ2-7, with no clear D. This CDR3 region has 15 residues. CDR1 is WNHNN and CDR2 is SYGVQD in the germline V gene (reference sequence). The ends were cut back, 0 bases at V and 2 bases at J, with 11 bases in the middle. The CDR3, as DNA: TGCGCCAGCAGTGAGTCTATCGGACGGACCTACGAGCAGTACTTC. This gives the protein CASSESIGRTYEQYF.

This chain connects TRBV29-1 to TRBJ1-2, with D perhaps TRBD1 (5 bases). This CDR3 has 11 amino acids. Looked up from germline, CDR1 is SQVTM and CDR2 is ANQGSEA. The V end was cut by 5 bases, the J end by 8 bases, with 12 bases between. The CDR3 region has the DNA TGCAGCGTTTACCAGGGAACGGGCTACACCTTC. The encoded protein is CSVYQGTGYTF.

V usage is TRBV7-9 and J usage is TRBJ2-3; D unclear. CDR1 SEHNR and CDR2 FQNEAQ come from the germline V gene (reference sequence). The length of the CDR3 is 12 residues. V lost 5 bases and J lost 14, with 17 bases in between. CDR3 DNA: TGTGCCAGCAGCCCCTCCCCAACGGCCCCGTATTTT. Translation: CASSPSPTAPYF.

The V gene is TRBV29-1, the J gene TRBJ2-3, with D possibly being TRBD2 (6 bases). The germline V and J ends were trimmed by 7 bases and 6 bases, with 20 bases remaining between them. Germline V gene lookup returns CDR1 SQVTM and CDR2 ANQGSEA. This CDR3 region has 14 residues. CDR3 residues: CSAAGGGAVDTQYF. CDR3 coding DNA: TGCAGCGCCGCCGGGGGAGGCGCCGTGGATACGCAGTATTTT.

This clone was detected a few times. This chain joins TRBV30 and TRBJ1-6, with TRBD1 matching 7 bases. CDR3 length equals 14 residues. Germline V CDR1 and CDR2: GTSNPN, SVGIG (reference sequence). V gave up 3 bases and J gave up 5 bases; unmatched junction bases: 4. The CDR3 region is CAWSRDSNNSPLHF. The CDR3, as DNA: TGTGCCTGGAGCCGGGACAGCAATAATTCACCCCTCCACTTT.